This T cell receptor (beta chain) emerged from a study of shared clonotypes between healthy human individuals. About the study: Per-donor plates numbered three CD4 naive, three CD4 memory, two CD8 naive and one CD8 memory.

This clone appeared a single time. The antigen is not known. Overall study findings and caveats: Researchers sampled blood only, noting tissue repertoires likely differ. Donor scarcity curtailed the genetic and exposure-history diversity represented herein. It was the non-shared clonotypes that had lower generation probabilities than clonotypes shared by all four donors.

Assay used: immunoSEQ multiplex PCR; TCRdb lists only in-frame clones, some missing. The repertoire holds about 1,500,000 clones, roughly 96% seen once, with about 1.2% in the top ten. The origin of this receptor is a young man in good health. The source material was naive CD4+ T cells sorted from blood. Sample subset: CD45RA+ positively selected.

The CDR3 protein is CASSEYRDTGELFF. The DNA for the CDR3 is TGTGCCAGCAGTGAATACCGGGACACCGGGGAGCTGTTTTTT. The chain joins TRBV6-1 to TRBJ2-2; no definite D call. Trimming pared 2 bases from V and 3 bases from J, leaving 7 bases between. CDR1 MNHNS and CDR2 SASEGT come from the germline V gene. The CDR3 consists of 14 residues.